One sample yielded the 20 T cell receptor beta chains listed below, sequenced in a study of OX40 agonist ivuxolimab in advanced cancers. The repertoire was sequenced with immunoSEQ multiplex PCR; TCRdb's copy has only in-frame clones and lacks some. The table has tens of thousands of clones, roughly nine tenths seen once. Here the sequenced sample was CD4+ or CD8+ T cells sorted from blood, taken in a trial of the OX40 agonist ivuxolimab. These TCRs come from an adult with an advanced solid tumor such as melanoma, head and neck, liver or kidney cancer.

V usage is TRBV27 and J usage is TRBJ2-7; the match to TRBD1 covers 9 bases. CDR3 size: 15 residues. Trimming took 6 bases from V and 3 from J; bases not matched to a gene: 9. Germline V lookup: CDR1 MNHEY, CDR2 SMNVEV (reference sequence). DNA of the CDR3: TGTGCCAGCAGCCCAGGGACAGGGCTCGGCTACGAGCAGTACTTC. It encodes CASSPGTGLGYEQYF.

This clone appeared a single time. The chain couples TRBV28 to TRBJ2-1; 9 bases align to TRBD2. Trimming removed 3 bases from V and 4 bases from J; junction bases left unmatched: 7. This CDR3 region has 16 residues. Germline-derived CDR1 and CDR2 are MDHEN and SYDVKM. The CDR3 spells CASSFDRTSVYNEQFF. Here the CDR3 DNA reads TGTGCCAGCAGTTTTGATCGGACTAGCGTATACAATGAGCAGTTCTTC.

The rearrangement uses TRBV5-1 and TRBJ1-2, with TRBD1 as a possible D gene (6 bases). Germline V CDR1 and CDR2: SGHRS, YFSETQ. The V end was cut by 3 bases, the J end by 2 bases, with 14 bases between. This CDR3 spans 15 amino acids. CDR3 coding DNA: TGCGCCAGCAGCTCCTCTACAGGGCCAAACTATGGCTACACCTTC. Translated, it gives CASSSSTGPNYGYTF.

V gene TRBV7-9 combines with J gene TRBJ1-6, with D possibly matching TRBD1 (6 bases). V was shortened by 5 bases and J by 6 bases, with 14 bases between the two germline ends. CDR1 SEHNR and CDR2 FQNEAQ come from the germline V gene (reference sequence). The CDR3 runs 15 residues. CDR3 amino acids: CASSARRGLNSPLHF. CDR3 in DNA: TGTGCCAGCAGCGCCAGACGGGGGCTTAATTCACCCCTCCACTTT.

This chain links TRBV5-1 with TRBJ2-1; 7 nucleotides agree with TRBD1. Germline CDR1 reads SGHRS; CDR2 reads YFSETQ. J gave up 9 bases and V 4 bases, and 10 bases lay outside the gene matches. This CDR3 is 14 amino acids long. CDR3 region: CASSAATGFGEQFF. The CDR3 region has the DNA TGCGCCAGCAGCGCCGCGACAGGGTTCGGTGAGCAGTTCTTC.

The chain has TRBV6-5 and TRBJ2-7, with 8 bases lining up with TRBD1. V dropped 3 bases and J dropped 6; count of bases not matched to a gene: 7. In germline, CDR1 is MNHEY, CDR2 SVGAGI. The CDR3 runs 14 residues. As DNA, the CDR3 is TGTGCCAGCAGTTATCAGGGGGCCGCGTCCGAGCAGTACTTC. Protein sequence: CASSYQGAASEQYF.

This chain connects TRBV29-1 to TRBJ1-1; D is unresolved. V was pared by 5 bases and J by 1 base, with 11 bases between. The germline V gene encodes CDR1 SQVTM and CDR2 ANQGSEA. The CDR3 runs to 13 residues. The CDR3 sequence: CSVLARGNTEAFF. CDR3 nucleotide sequence: TGCAGCGTTCTGGCCCGCGGGAACACTGAAGCTTTCTTT.

This chain connects TRBV15 to TRBJ1-5; D might be TRBD1 (5 bases). With 0 bases removed from V and 6 bases from J, the gap between germline ends came to 12 bases. Germline CDR1 is LNHNV and CDR2 is YYDKDF (reference sequence). The CDR3 loop spans 15 amino acids. For the CDR3, the DNA is TGTGCCACCAGCAGAGATTTTGGGGCCCGTCAGCCCCAGCATTTT. Its translation is CATSRDFGARQPQHF.

This CDR3 is CASSVTGYGYEQYF. Here the CDR3 DNA reads TGTGCCAGTAGTGTGACAGGTTATGGATACGAGCAGTACTTC. The chain couples TRBV19 to TRBJ2-7; D possibly corresponds to TRBD1 (6 bases). CDR3 length equals 14 residues. V dropped 5 bases and J dropped 4 bases, with 15 bases sitting between them. Germline values: CDR1 LNHDA, CDR2 SQIVND (reference sequence). The variable domain in full, completed from reference TRBV19 and TRBJ2-7, reads DGGITQSPKYLFRKEGQNVTLSCEQNLNHDAMYWYRQDPGQGLRLIYYSQIVNDFQKGDIAEGYSVSREKKESFPLTVTSAQKNPTAFYLCASSVTGYGYEQYFGPGTRLTVT.

The chain combines TRBV9 with TRBJ2-3; the D gene is possibly TRBD2 (5 bases). CDR1 is SGDLS, CDR2 YYNGEE, per germline. Trimming removed 0 bases from V and 2 bases from J, with 10 bases in between. The CDR3 loop spans 15 amino acids. CDR3 residues: CASSVVGDFTDTQYF. CDR3 in DNA: TGTGCCAGCAGCGTAGTCGGGGATTTCACAGATACGCAGTATTTT.

The chain couples TRBV10-1 to TRBJ2-5, with TRBD2 identical over 10 bases. V shed 8 bases, J shed 5 bases, and the junction held 11 bases outside the gene matches. Per germline, CDR1 WNHNN and CDR2 SYGVQD (reference sequence). CDR3 length equals 15 residues. The CDR3 DNA sequence: TGCGCCAGCGGGGGCATAGCGGGAGGCCAGGAGACCCAGTACTTC. It specifies CASGGIAGGQETQYF.

The rearrangement uses TRBV5-3 and TRBJ1-6; 10 bases are shared with TRBD1. TRBV5-3 counts as an open reading frame of uncertain function. V lost 4 bases and J lost 7; bases outside the gene matches: 5. This CDR3 spans 15 amino acids. DNA for the CDR3: TGTGCCAGAAGCGGACCGGGACAGGGGAATTCACCCCTCCACTTT. As protein: CARSGPGQGNSPLHF.

This chain connects TRBV14 to TRBJ1-1; D may be TRBD1 (6 bases). Trimming removed 3 bases at V and 3 bases at J, with 17 bases between. The CDR3 extends over 16 amino acids. Germline CDR1 and CDR2: SGHDN and FVKESK. CDR3 residues: CASSHLGLGADTEAFF. DNA for the CDR3: TGTGCCAGCAGCCACCTTGGGCTGGGGGCGGACACTGAAGCTTTCTTT.

The chain joins TRBV21-1 to TRBJ2-7; the table names TRBD2, a call not compared with the DNA. TRBV21-1 is labeled a pseudogene. The CDR3 consists of 15 residues. The CDR3 spells CAIPRGRASSYEQYF. CDR3 sequence (DNA): TGTGCCATCCCGCGTGGGCGGGCCAGCTCCTACGAGCAGTACTTC.

The CDR3 loop reads CASSPGPSGANVLTF. The CDR3 DNA is TGCGCCAGCAGCCCGGGACCGTCTGGGGCCAACGTCCTGACTTTC. The gene calls are TRBV5-1 and TRBJ2-6; the D gene could be TRBD1 or TRBD2 (5 bases each). Trimming took off 4 bases at V and 1 base at J, with 9 bases between the two ends. In germline, CDR1 is SGHRS, CDR2 YFSETQ. The CDR3 has 15 amino acids. Supplemented by reference TRBV5-1 and TRBJ2-6, the full variable domain reads KAGVTQTPRYLIKTRGQQVTLSCSPISGHRSVSWYQQTPGQGLQFLFEYFSETQRNKGNFPGRFSGRQFSNSRSEMNVSTLELGDSALYLCASSPGPSGANVLTFGAGSRLTVL.

The J gene is TRBJ2-5, the V gene TRBV19; 10 bases agree with TRBD1. The J call may be faulty, since TRBJ2-7 better matches the DNA end. The germline gives CDR1 LNHDA, CDR2 SQIVND (reference sequence). CDR3 length: 15 amino acids. CDR3 sequence: CASSIYGTGVYEQYF. In DNA, the CDR3 is TGTGCCAGTAGTATCTACGGGACAGGGGTATACGAGCAGTACTTC.

The chain uses TRBV2 and TRBJ2-5, with 8 bases aligning to TRBD2. This CDR3 is 14 amino acids long. In germline, CDR1 is SNHLY, CDR2 FYNNEI. Germline trimming cut 4 bases from V and 4 bases from J; bases unmatched to any gene: 5. The CDR3 is CASSVGGAGETQYF. The CDR3 DNA reads TGTGCCAGCAGTGTCGGGGGGGCGGGAGAGACCCAGTACTTC.

This sequence joins TRBV2 and TRBJ2-3, with D perhaps matching TRBD1 or TRBD2 (5 bases each). Per the germline V gene, CDR1 is SNHLY and CDR2 is FYNNEI. The CDR3 is 16 residues long. With 6 bases removed from V and 6 bases from J, the gap between germline ends came to 22 bases. CDR3 nucleotide sequence: TGTGCCAGCAGGGGGACGGGACGGATCTTGCCGGATACGCAGTATTTT. Its protein is CASRGTGRILPDTQYF.

The rearrangement joins TRBV2 to TRBJ2-2, with 8 bases identical to TRBD1. Trimming took 6 bases from V and 9 from J; bases not matched to a gene: 3. Germline lookup yields CDR1 SNHLY and CDR2 FYNNEI. The CDR3 has 12 amino acids. The DNA of the CDR3 is TGTGCCAGCAGGCAGGGGGCCTGGGAGCTGTTTTTT. It is translated as CASRQGAWELFF.

The V gene is TRBV7-3, the J gene TRBJ1-5; 7 bases align to TRBD1. Germline lookup yields CDR1 SGHTA and CDR2 FQGTGA. The CDR3 length is 16 residues. V was clipped by 2 bases and J by 0 bases; unmatched bases: 4. CDR3 DNA: TGTGCCAGCAGCTTAGGAGGACAGGTTAGCAATCAGCCCCAGCATTTT. This codes for CASSLGGQVSNQPQHF.